This entry features one T cell receptor beta chain sequence. These data come from a study of blood T cell repertoires in COVID-19. Study summary: The study drew acute and convalescent COVID-19 samples from the United States, Italy and Spain.

Measured with immunoSEQ multiplex PCR; TCRdb has only the in-frame clones, and not every one. This repertoire shows around 73,000 clones, 65% to 85% found once; its top ten account for around 3.9%. The CDR3 covers 14 residues. Germline V lookup: CDR1 KGHSH, CDR2 LQKENI. The V and J ends lost 1 base and 3 bases, in that order; junction bases with no gene match: 2. The gene calls are TRBV18 and TRBJ1-1; 7 bases agree with TRBD1. Sequenced: peripheral blood. The sequence was collected from a woman aged 60 to 75 with acute or convalescent COVID-19. The CDR3 loop reads CASSPLQGDTEAFF. CDR3 bases: TGTGCCAGCTCACCACTCCAGGGGGACACTGAAGCTTTCTTT.